Described below is a single TCR beta chain sequence and its context. Each CDR3 protein gets one entry after TCRdb re-called the RT-PCR reads with MiXCR. Here the sample spans about 680,000 distinct CDR3 sequences, 13% to 15% being singletons. There are 15 residues in the CDR3. The V and J ends lost 5 bases and 7 bases respectively, with 20 bases between them. Germline lookup yields CDR1 SGHTA and CDR2 FQGNSA. This rearrangement joins TRBV7-2 to TRBJ2-5; D is possibly TRBD1 (8 bases). The source material was memory CD4+ T cells from blood. This sequence was found in a female donor in good health, serving as a healthy control. CDR3 protein: CASSLWASGQGTQYF. CDR3 DNA: TGTGCCAGCAGCCTGTGGGCTAGCGGACAGGGGACCCAGTACTTC.